The 8 T cell receptor beta chains given below trace back to one sample, sequenced in a study of cytomegalovirus exposure and HLA in healthy donors. PCR primers comprised 60 Vbeta and 13 Jbeta primers. Some clones are missing from TCRdb's copy, which holds only in-frame ones; the method was immunoSEQ multiplex PCR. The sample has over 100,000 clones; roughly 76% are singletons. The sequenced sample was PBMCs. These TCRs come from a woman between 45 and 60 years old in good health and CMV-seropositive.

The J gene is TRBJ1-3, the V gene TRBV5-4, with D hard to call. V lost 4 bases, J lost 0 bases, and 14 bases lay in between. CDR1 is SGHNT and CDR2 is YYREEE in the germline V gene (reference sequence). The length of the CDR3 is 16 residues. The CDR3: CASSRPGGLSGNTIYF. CDR3 DNA sequence: TGTGCCAGCAGCCGGCCTGGAGGCCTCTCTGGAAACACCATATATTTT.

The chain recombines TRBV6-5 with TRBJ1-2, with 7 bases aligning to TRBD1. With V trimmed by 5 bases and J by 8 bases, 5 bases remained unmatched. This CDR3 contains 12 residues. Per germline, CDR1 MNHEY and CDR2 SVGAGI. The CDR3, as DNA: TGTGCCAGCAGTCGACAGGGTGGCGGCTACACCTTC. It yields the protein CASSRQGGGYTF.

V gene TRBV7-2 combines with J gene TRBJ2-7; 9 nucleotides line up with TRBD1. CDR3 size: 16 residues. The germline gives CDR1 SGHTA, CDR2 FQGNSA. J gave up 2 bases and V 1 base, and 6 bases lay outside the gene matches. The CDR3 protein is CASSLGSRTGAYEQYF. For the CDR3, the DNA is TGTGCCAGCAGCTTAGGGAGTAGGACAGGGGCCTACGAGCAGTACTTC. Looking up the rest from reference TRBV7-2 and TRBJ2-7 gives the full variable domain: GAGVSQSPSNKVTEKGKDVELRCDPISGHTALYWYRQSLGQGLEFLIYFQGNSAPDKSGLPSDRFSAERTGGSVSTLTIQRTQQEDSAVYLCASSLGSRTGAYEQYFGPGTRLTVT.

The chain uses TRBV5-4 and TRBJ1-6, with 8 bases identical to TRBD1. Germline CDR1 reads SGHNT; CDR2 reads YYREEE (reference sequence). CDR3 length: 14 residues. Trimming took 5 bases from V and 7 from J; bases not matched to a gene: 5. For the CDR3, the DNA is TGTGCCAGCAGTCGGACAGGGTCGAATTCACCCCTCCACTTT. It is translated as CASSRTGSNSPLHF.

This clone showed up just once. The chain carries TRBV15 and TRBJ1-2; D is uncertain. Trimming left V 7 bases short and J 8 bases short, with 23 bases between. Germline CDR1 reads LNHNV; CDR2 reads YYDKDF (reference sequence). There are 15 residues in the CDR3. The CDR3: CATNAGSYRGWGYTF. The CDR3 region has the DNA TGTGCCACCAACGCGGGCAGCTACCGGGGATGGGGCTACACCTTC.

This chain's CDR3 is CASSLGLAGGGYEQYF. The CDR3 nucleotides read TGTGCCAGCAGCTTAGGACTAGCGGGAGGGGGCTACGAGCAGTACTTC. V gene TRBV7-2 combines with J gene TRBJ2-7, with TRBD2 matching 14 bases. After removal of 1 base from V and 3 bases from J, the junction contained 2 bases not matched to a gene. Germline-derived CDR1 and CDR2 are SGHTA and FQGNSA. The CDR3 consists of 16 residues.

The V gene is TRBV18, the J gene TRBJ1-4; 10 positions agree with TRBD1. There are 15 residues in the CDR3. Trimming removed 1 base from V and 7 bases from J; junction bases left unmatched: 3. CDR1 is KGHSH, CDR2 LQKENI, per germline. CDR3 bases: TGTGCCAGCTCACCACTGACAGGGGGCGGTGAAAAACTGTTTTTT. Its protein product is CASSPLTGGGEKLFF.

This clone has a single count. This chain uses TRBV4-1 with TRBJ2-3, with 7 nucleotides matching TRBD1. The CDR3 has 16 residues. In germline, CDR1 is MGHRA, CDR2 YSYEKL. The V segment lost 4 bases and the J segment 2 bases; nucleotides outside the gene matches: 9. The CDR3 region is CASSPKRDSYTDTQYF. CDR3 in DNA: TGCGCCAGCAGCCCCAAAAGGGACAGTTACACAGATACGCAGTATTTT.